These 10 T cell receptor beta chains were all obtained from the same sample, sequenced in a study of identical twins. TCRdb re-called the 5' RACE reads with MiXCR, one entry per CDR3 protein. The table shows 200,000 to 250,000 distinct CDR3 sequences, with approximately 7% occurring only once. This sample also belongs to another study, concerning yellow fever vaccine responses in identical twins.

The sample was memory (CD45RO+) T cells sorted from blood. The receptors originated from a woman aged 18 to 35 in good health.

This clonotype was counted ten times or more. V and J are TRBV5-6 and TRBJ2-5; D unresolved. V was cut by 4 bases and J by 1 base, with 5 bases left in between. The CDR3 sequence is 12 residues long. Germline assignment: CDR1 SGHDT and CDR2 YYEEEE. The CDR3 DNA reads TGTGCCAGCAGCCCCTTCCAAGAGACCCAGTACTTC. Encoded protein: CASSPFQETQYF.

This clonotype has a count of ten or more. The rearrangement uses TRBV20-1 and TRBJ2-4, with D perhaps being TRBD1 or TRBD2 (5 bases each). Germline V CDR1 and CDR2: DFQATT, SNEGSKA (reference sequence). The V end was cut by 5 bases, the J end by 7 bases, with 15 bases between. This CDR3 contains 13 residues. The CDR3 DNA sequence: TGCAGTGCTTATCCGGGACCCCAGAACATTCAGTACTTC. This translates into CSAYPGPQNIQYF.

This clonotype was detected many times. This chain connects TRBV7-2 to TRBJ2-5, with TRBD2 matching 11 bases. With 7 bases clipped from V and 0 bases from J, the junction kept 7 bases outside the gene matches. The CDR3 totals 16 residues. Germline V gives CDR1 SGHTA, CDR2 FQGNSA. CDR3 nucleotide sequence: TGTGCCAGCAAAAATCGACTAGCGGGAAACCAAGAGACCCAGTACTTC. Protein sequence: CASKNRLAGNQETQYF.

Many counts were recorded for this clonotype. V gene TRBV20-1 combines with J gene TRBJ2-3, with D unresolved. CDR3 length: 10 residues. V lost 4 bases, J lost 7 bases, and 6 bases lay in between. Looked up from germline, CDR1 is DFQATT and CDR2 is SNEGSKA (reference sequence). The CDR3 here is CSAIKNTQYF. The CDR3 DNA reads TGCAGTGCTATTAAGAATACGCAGTATTTT.

V usage is TRBV6-5 and J usage is TRBJ2-3; 8 bases agree with TRBD2. In germline, CDR1 is MNHEY, CDR2 SVGAGI. The junction had 12 bases not matched to a gene; V was cut back by 4 bases and J by 0 bases. The CDR3 totals 18 residues. CDR3 in DNA: TGTGCCAGCAGTTCAAAGGGTATAGCGGGGCGAAGCACAGATACGCAGTATTTT. Its translation is CASSSKGIAGRSTDTQYF.

This clonotype was counted only a few times. The J gene is TRBJ2-7, the V gene TRBV11-2; a weak D match, TRBD1 (6 bases). Germline V CDR1 and CDR2: SGHAT, FQNNGV. The V end lost 3 bases, the J end lost 1 base, and 10 bases lay between the germline ends. The CDR3 runs to 14 residues. The CDR3 DNA reads TGTGCCAGCAGCTTTGGGACAAAATCCTACGAGCAGTACGTC. Protein: CASSFGTKSYEQYV.

This clonotype was seen at least ten times. J is TRBJ2-3 and V is TRBV5-1; a weak D match, TRBD2 (5 bases). Germline assignment: CDR1 SGHRS and CDR2 YFSETQ. With 4 bases removed from V and 2 bases from J, the gap between germline ends came to 14 bases. This CDR3 comprises 15 residues. The CDR3 DNA reads as TGCGCCAGCAGCCCCCCTGGAGGCACCACAGATACGCAGTATTTT. Its translation: CASSPPGGTTDTQYF.

This clonotype appeared many times. The V and J genes are TRBV27 and TRBJ2-1, with a possible D match to TRBD2 (6 bases). Germline V gene sequence: CDR1 MNHEY, CDR2 SMNVEV (reference sequence). The length of the CDR3 is 11 residues. V was pared by 8 bases and J by 7 bases, with 9 bases between. CDR3 sequence: CASGGWNEQFF. The CDR3 region has the DNA TGTGCCAGCGGGGGGTGGAATGAGCAGTTCTTC.

The chain joins TRBV7-2 to TRBJ2-1, with D possibly being TRBD1 or TRBD2 (5 bases each). V lost 5 bases, J lost 7 bases, and 24 bases lay in between. Per the germline V gene, CDR1 is SGHTA and CDR2 is FQGNSA. The CDR3 runs 17 residues. The DNA of the CDR3 is TGTGCCAGCAGCCCCGAGGGATATGGGGCCACGGGGAATGAGCAGTTCTTC. Protein sequence: CASSPEGYGATGNEQFF.

In its sample, this clonotype was seen many times. The chain is built from TRBV5-1 and TRBJ2-1; 9 bases are shared with TRBD2. Trimming cost V 0 bases and J 4 bases; bases outside gene matches: 2. Germline V lookup: CDR1 SGHRS, CDR2 YFSETQ. CDR3 length: 15 residues. This CDR3 is CASSLGSGGYNEQFF. CDR3 nucleotide sequence: TGCGCCAGCAGCTTGGGTAGCGGGGGATACAATGAGCAGTTCTTC.